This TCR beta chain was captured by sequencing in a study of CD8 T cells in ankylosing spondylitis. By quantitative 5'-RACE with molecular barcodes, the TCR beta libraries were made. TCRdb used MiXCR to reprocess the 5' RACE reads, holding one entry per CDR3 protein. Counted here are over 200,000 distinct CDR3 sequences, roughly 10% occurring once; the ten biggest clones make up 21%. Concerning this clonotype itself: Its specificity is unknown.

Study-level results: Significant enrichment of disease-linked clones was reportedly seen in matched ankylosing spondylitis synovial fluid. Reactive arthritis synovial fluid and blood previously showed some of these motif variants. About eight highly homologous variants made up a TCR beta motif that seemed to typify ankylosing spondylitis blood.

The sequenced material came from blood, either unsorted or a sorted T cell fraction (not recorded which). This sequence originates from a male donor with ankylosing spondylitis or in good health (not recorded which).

As DNA, the CDR3 is TGTGCCAGCTCACCGACTAGCGGGGGTTTCACAGATACGCAGTATTTT. This gives the protein CASSPTSGGFTDTQYF. The J gene is TRBJ2-3, the V gene TRBV18; 12 bases align to TRBD2. The CDR3 sequence is 16 residues long. The V gene's germline CDR1 is KGHSH and CDR2 LQKENI. With 3 bases clipped from V and 2 bases from J, the junction kept 3 bases outside the gene matches.